This TCR beta chain was observed in a study of radiation and T cells in renal cell carcinoma (dated by TCRdb to 2019 to 2021). About the full investigation: Samples were obtained from a clinical trial, in which 15 Gy stereotactic body radiation therapy was delivered to primary renal cell carcinomas and nephrectomy was performed 4 weeks later. In total, 50 to 60 samples, comprising roughly 25 tumors and 27 peripheral blood samples, were subjected to TCR beta sequencing. A total of over 4 million unique CDR3 nucleotide sequences, encoding roughly 2.7 million unique CDR3 amino acid sequences, were found across all 50 or so samples.

V was cut back by 3 bases and J by 3 bases, leaving a gap of 11 bases between them. The cysteine opens and the phenylalanine closes a CDR3 of 14 amino acids. Only the CDR3 region is kept as DNA, spanning 42 bases read in frame from base 1. CDR1 and CDR2 are read off the germline V gene (reference sequence) as SGHKS and YYEKEE. Of note for this clone: Its recognized antigen is unknown. Per-nucleotide qualities are absent, and no much larger clonotype sits a single base away.

Broader findings and caveats from the paper: In blood, the top tumor clonotypes increased from baseline to 2 weeks after radiation and then shrank by 4 weeks, which suggests a temporary expansion of tumor-resident clones. The single-armed trial design could not address effects of radiation dose or scheduling on the TCR repertoire. Blood repertoire dynamics were not followed beyond 4 weeks after treatment. No pretreatment tumor biopsies were available, so the baseline intratumoral presence of clonotypes could not be determined.

Per the publication, the time point label means: blood 2 weeks post-SBRT. The treatment or condition label for this specimen denotes: 15 Gy SBRT to primary tumor, nephrectomy 4 weeks later. To follow tumor-enriched clonotypes, peripheral blood was collected serially from radiation-treated patients at baseline and again at 2 weeks and 4 weeks after SBRT. All patients had renal cell carcinoma with clear cell pathology. Genomic DNA for TCR sequencing was prepared using the QIAamp DNA Blood Mini Kit (Qiagen). The analyses included just those samples that passed every quality control check. TCR beta libraries were generated from genomic DNA with the immunoSEQ kit, following the manufacturer's recommendations. To prepare libraries, a first multiplex PCR with proprietary primers was run, followed by a second PCR that added unique barcodes, and a bead cleanup was done after each round. Each sample batch included a kit-provided positive control reaction and a negative control reaction. The final libraries were assessed on an Agilent 4200 TapeStation D1000 ScreenTape, pooled by volume, and quantified by qPCR. Sequencing was performed on an Illumina NextSeq500 with a MidOutput 150-cycle cartridge, and 156 Read1 and 15 Index1 cycles were run with kit custom primers. The pooled library was loaded at approximately 1 pM, with a roughly 18% PhiX control spiked in. The authors processed their data as follows. Vendor-processed data were analyzed in R, and a clonotype was defined as all T cells sharing the same CDR3 nucleotide sequence. In the clone abundance analyses, frequencies in each sample were normalized to that sample's 10,000 most abundant clones. Public T cell clones, which averaged fewer than five per sample, were excluded before analysis. An abundance difference of at least 32-fold between compartments was the criterion for calling clonotypes tumor-enriched or baseline blood-enriched. A beta-binomial differential abundance model was used to identify clonotypes that expanded or contracted between blood time points. Tumor-blood repertoire similarity was measured with the Baroni-Urbani and Buser coefficient, and groups were compared using two-tailed Wilcoxon tests in R. This is the immuneACCESS table as TCRdb keeps it, with only in-frame sequences that have V and J called. A part of the clones is gone; compared with another copy, unresolved V genes explain less than half, and the rest is unexplained. The V and J calls and the clone size are those of that table, but D and trimming were determined from the DNA. This sample has roughly 130,000 clones in its table, and 88% of those were observed once. The ten largest clonotypes hold more than 5% of the sample.

Recombination linked TRBV5-5 to TRBJ2-3, with a tentative D gene TRBD1 over 6 matching bases. The TCR originated in a woman aged 65 to 85 with renal cell carcinoma. The source was blood, collected from a patient whose treatment included radiotherapy and nephrectomy. The nucleotide sequence reads TGTGCCAGCAGCTCAGGGGTATGGACAGATACGCAGTATTTT. Its coded protein is CASSSGVWTDTQYF.